The rows below give T cell receptor beta chains drawn from one sample of a study of cytomegalovirus exposure and HLA in healthy donors. Data came from immunoSEQ multiplex PCR; TCRdb stores just in-frame clones and leaves some out. The sample table includes around 200,000 clones. The material sequenced was PBMCs. The receptors shown here come from a girl aged 2 to 9 in good health and CMV-seropositive. Each CDR3 is given with its conserved first and last residue.

V gene: TRBV30
J gene: TRBJ1-2
CDR3 protein: CAWSRIPQGNYGYTF

V gene: TRBV27
J gene: TRBJ2-1
CDR3 protein: CASSLLGGGAYYNEQFF

V gene: TRBV5-1
J gene: TRBJ2-3
CDR3 protein: CASSSNRGDGTDTQYF

V gene: TRBV27
J gene: TRBJ2-4
CDR3 protein: CASSFSSMTVAKNIQYF

V gene: TRBV29-1
J gene: TRBJ1-1
CDR3 protein: CSAPGQGTEAFF

V gene: TRBV27
J gene: TRBJ2-3
CDR3 protein: CASSFSGTSGISTDTQYF

V gene: TRBV9
J gene: TRBJ2-7
CDR3 protein: CASSVAGGVTYEQYF

V gene: TRBV19
J gene: TRBJ2-4
CDR3 protein: CASSRTLTGPKAYF

V gene: TRBV2
J gene: TRBJ2-6
CDR3 protein: CASSADSGANVLTF

V gene: TRBV28
J gene: TRBJ2-1
CDR3 protein: CASSFSGPALSNEQFF

V gene: TRBV11-3
J gene: TRBJ2-1
CDR3 protein: CASSSDSDEQFF

V gene: TRBV2
J gene: TRBJ1-5
CDR3 protein: CASSRQGAGNQPQHF

V gene: TRBV29-1
J gene: TRBJ2-7
CDR3 protein: CSGVAASSSYEQYF

V gene: TRBV18
J gene: TRBJ2-5
CDR3 protein: CASSPPGWRGRGETQYF

V gene: TRBV29-1
J gene: TRBJ2-3
CDR3 protein: CSVQEDTQYF

V gene: TRBV27
J gene: TRBJ1-2
CDR3 protein: CASSYRGDYGYTF

V gene: TRBV7-3
J gene: TRBJ2-5
CDR3 protein: CASSFGRWREGRETQYF

V gene: TRBV10-2
J gene: TRBJ2-2
CDR3 protein: CATGELANTGELFF

V gene: TRBV5-1
J gene: TRBJ2-1
CDR3 protein: CASSLGTANEQFF

V gene: TRBV7-7
J gene: TRBJ2-2
CDR3 protein: CASTPGQGDTGELFF

V gene: TRBV30
J gene: TRBJ2-7
CDR3 protein: CAWSSFTSGRPRSYEQYF

V gene: TRBV27
J gene: TRBJ2-5
CDR3 protein: CASSWTSGMGEQYF

V gene: TRBV2
J gene: TRBJ2-5
CDR3 protein: CASSGPTGPQETQYF

V gene: TRBV9
J gene: TRBJ2-1
CDR3 protein: CASSPTSGHYNEQFF

V gene: TRBV28
J gene: TRBJ1-5
CDR3 protein: CASSFGWSDRDDEPQHF

V gene: TRBV15
J gene: TRBJ2-3
CDR3 protein: CATSRDPDSFSDTQYF

V gene: TRBV15
J gene: TRBJ2-7
CDR3 protein: CATSRVGASSYEQYF

V gene: TRBV18
J gene: TRBJ2-3
CDR3 protein: CASKPSGTDTQYF

V gene: TRBV6-1
J gene: TRBJ2-2
CDR3 protein: CASSVSGISIGELFF

V gene: TRBV7-9
J gene: TRBJ1-1
CDR3 protein: CASRVISPEAFF

V gene: TRBV5-1
J gene: TRBJ2-1
CDR3 protein: CASGTSVEDEQFF

V gene: TRBV27
J gene: TRBJ2-7
CDR3 protein: CASIPLGGGLEKIEQYF

V gene: TRBV5-1
J gene: TRBJ1-1
CDR3 protein: CASSLLTGGRAEAFF

V gene: TRBV19
J gene: TRBJ2-4
CDR3 protein: CASSDDRGREYF

V gene: TRBV9
J gene: TRBJ2-2
CDR3 protein: CASRTGTINTGELFF

V gene: TRBV28
J gene: TRBJ2-3
CDR3 protein: CASSPGGPKDTQYF

V gene: TRBV7-9
J gene: .
CDR3 protein: CASSSTGPYESYEQYF

V gene: TRBV2
J gene: TRBJ1-2
CDR3 protein: CASSFKMGQTYGYTF

V gene: TRBV2
J gene: TRBJ1-2
CDR3 protein: CASWGGQSRGYTF

V gene: TRBV29-1
J gene: TRBJ2-7
CDR3 protein: CSVVGGGRKYEQYF

V gene: TRBV7-6
J gene: TRBJ2-7
CDR3 protein: CASSLGHRTAASFYEQYF

V gene: TRBV7-8
J gene: TRBJ2-3
CDR3 protein: CASSLGARDTDTQYF

V gene: TRBV18
J gene: TRBJ2-3
CDR3 protein: CASSPPEGGWTDTQYF

V gene: TRBV6-1
J gene: TRBJ2-1
CDR3 protein: CASSEDWPARVYEQFF

V gene: TRBV7-3
J gene: TRBJ2-5
CDR3 protein: CASSPGMGLGGTQYF

V gene: TRBV7-9
J gene: TRBJ2-5
CDR3 protein: CASSLKGDSPGVQYF

V gene: TRBV7-2
J gene: TRBJ2-1
CDR3 protein: CASSPGLVANEQFF

V gene: TRBV27
J gene: TRBJ2-3
CDR3 protein: CASSLMLAGAEDTQYF

V gene: TRBV5-1
J gene: TRBJ2-7
CDR3 protein: CASSGSGTGLEQYF

V gene: TRBV6-1
J gene: TRBJ1-2
CDR3 protein: CASSVRQSTLFNYGYTF

V gene: TRBV19
J gene: TRBJ2-3
CDR3 protein: CASSISGSDTDTQYF

V gene: TRBV28
J gene: TRBJ1-2
CDR3 protein: CASSLAQGNGYTF

V gene: TRBV10-2
J gene: TRBJ1-6
CDR3 protein: CASGREGVSIYSPLHF